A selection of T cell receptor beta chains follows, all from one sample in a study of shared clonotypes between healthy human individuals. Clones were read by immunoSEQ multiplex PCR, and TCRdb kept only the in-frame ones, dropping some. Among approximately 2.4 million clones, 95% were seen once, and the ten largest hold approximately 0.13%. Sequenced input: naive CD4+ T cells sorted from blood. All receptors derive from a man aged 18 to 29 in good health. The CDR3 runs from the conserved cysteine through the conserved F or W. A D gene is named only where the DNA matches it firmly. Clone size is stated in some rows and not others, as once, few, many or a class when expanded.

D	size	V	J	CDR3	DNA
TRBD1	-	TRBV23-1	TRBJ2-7	CASSQSIRGLREQYF	TGCGCCAGCAGTCAATCGATAAGGGGGCTAAGGGAGCAGTACTTC
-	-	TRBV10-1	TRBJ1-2	CASSPQGNYGYTF	TGCGCCAGCAGTCCCCAGGGAAACTATGGCTACACCTTC
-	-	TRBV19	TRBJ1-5	CASSTDGRNQPQHF	TGTGCCAGTAGTACGGACGGACGGAATCAGCCCCAGCATTTT
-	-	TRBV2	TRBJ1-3	CASSPVWDYRNTIYF	TGTGCCAGCAGTCCGGTATGGGACTACCGAAACACCATATATTTT
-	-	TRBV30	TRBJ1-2	CAWSVQDRNYGYTF	TGTGCCTGGAGTGTACAGGACAGAAACTATGGCTACACCTTC
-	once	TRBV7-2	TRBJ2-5	CASSLELGKETQYF	TGTGCCAGCAGCTTAGAACTAGGGAAAGAGACCCAGTACTTC
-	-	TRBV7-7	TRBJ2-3	CASSLGTSGDTQYF	TGTGCTAGCAGCTTAGGAACCAGTGGAGATACGCAGTATTTT
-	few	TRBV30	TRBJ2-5	CAWSGGAQETQYF	TGTGCCTGGAGTGGGGGGGCCCAAGAGACCCAGTACTTC
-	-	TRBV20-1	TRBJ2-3	CSAIWDTQYF	TGCAGCGCCATTTGGGATACGCAGTATTTT
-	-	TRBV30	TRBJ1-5	CAWAPRVDSNQPQHF	TGTGCCTGGGCCCCCCGGGTGGATAGCAATCAGCCCCAGCATTTT
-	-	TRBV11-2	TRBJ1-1	CASSLDSNTEAFF	TGTGCCAGCAGCTTAGATTCTAACACTGAAGCTTTCTTT
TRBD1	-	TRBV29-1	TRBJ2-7	CSVEDGGQGSEQYF	TGCAGCGTTGAAGATGGGGGACAGGGGAGCGAGCAGTACTTC
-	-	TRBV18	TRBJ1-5	CASSPDGVQPQHF	TGTGCCAGCTCACCGGACGGGGTTCAGCCCCAGCATTTT
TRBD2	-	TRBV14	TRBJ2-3	CASSQHRTLAPSTDTQYF	TGTGCCAGCAGCCAACACCGAACACTAGCGCCTAGCACAGATACGCAGTATTTT
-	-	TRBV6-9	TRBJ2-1	CASSYLRLSHLRRKEQFF	TGTGCCAGCAGTTATCTCAGGCTTAGCCACCTACGGCGGAAAGAGCAGTTCTTC
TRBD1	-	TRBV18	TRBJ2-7	CASSAGTGGNEQYF	TGTGCCAGCTCAGCCGGGACAGGGGGGAACGAGCAGTACTTC
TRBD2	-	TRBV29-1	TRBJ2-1	CSVVRGGDYNEQFF	TGCAGCGTTGTTCGGGGGGGCGACTACAATGAGCAGTTCTTC
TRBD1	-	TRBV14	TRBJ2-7	CASSQDPARTGVLRSSYEQYF	TGTGCCAGCAGCCAAGACCCTGCCCGGACAGGTGTGTTGAGGAGCTCCTACGAGCAGTACTTC
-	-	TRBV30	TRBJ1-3	CAWNGGNGRRFLSGNTIYF	TGTGCCTGGAATGGGGGAAACGGGCGCCGCTTTTTAAGTGGAAACACCATATATTTT
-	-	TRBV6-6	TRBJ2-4	CASSYPETAKNIQYF	TGTGCCAGCAGTTACCCCGAAACGGCCAAAAACATTCAGTACTTC
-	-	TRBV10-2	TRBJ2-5	CASSWAGEETQYF	TGCGCCAGCAGTTGGGCAGGGGAAGAGACCCAGTACTTC
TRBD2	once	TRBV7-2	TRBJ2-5	CASSLATGTSLETQYF	TGTGCCAGCAGCTTAGCTACCGGGACTAGCTTAGAGACCCAGTACTTC
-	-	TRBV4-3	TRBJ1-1	CASSQIQGANTEAFF	TGCGCCAGCAGCCAAATCCAGGGAGCGAACACTGAAGCTTTCTTT
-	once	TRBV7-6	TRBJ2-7	CASSLGGFYEQYF	TGTGCCAGCAGCTTAGGAGGGTTCTACGAGCAGTACTTC
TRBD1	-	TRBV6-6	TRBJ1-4	CASSYAGQEDEKLFF	TGTGCCAGCAGTTACGCAGGACAGGAAGATGAAAAACTGTTTTTT
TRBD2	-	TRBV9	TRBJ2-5	CASSVSSSSGMGETQYF	TGTGCCAGCAGCGTCAGCTCGAGTAGCGGGATGGGGGAGACCCAGTACTTC
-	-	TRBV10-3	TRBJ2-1	CAISEYGLSSYNEQFF	TGTGCCATCAGTGAGTACGGACTCTCCTCCTACAATGAGCAGTTCTTC
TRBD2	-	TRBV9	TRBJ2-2	CASSVSSGITGELFF	TGTGCCAGCAGCGTGTCTAGCGGAATCACCGGGGAGCTGTTTTTT